This record looks at one T cell receptor beta chain sequence and its context. This entry belongs to a study of blood T cell repertoires in COVID-19. The protocol was immunoSEQ multiplex PCR, while the TCRdb copy is restricted to in-frame clones and leaves out a portion. The table lists more than 85,000 clones, about 80% of them singletons. The CDR3 runs 17 residues. Per the germline V gene, CDR1 is LGHNA and CDR2 is YSLEER. V was cut by 0 bases and J by 0 bases, with 9 bases left in between. Sequenced sample: peripheral blood. The chain joins TRBV4-3 to TRBJ2-6; D call uncertain. The clonotype comes from a man aged 65 to 85 with acute or convalescent COVID-19. CDR3 sequence (DNA): TGCGCCAGCAGCCAAGATGTCCCAGGCTCTGGGGCCAACGTCCTGACTTTC. Protein sequence: CASSQDVPGSGANVLTF.